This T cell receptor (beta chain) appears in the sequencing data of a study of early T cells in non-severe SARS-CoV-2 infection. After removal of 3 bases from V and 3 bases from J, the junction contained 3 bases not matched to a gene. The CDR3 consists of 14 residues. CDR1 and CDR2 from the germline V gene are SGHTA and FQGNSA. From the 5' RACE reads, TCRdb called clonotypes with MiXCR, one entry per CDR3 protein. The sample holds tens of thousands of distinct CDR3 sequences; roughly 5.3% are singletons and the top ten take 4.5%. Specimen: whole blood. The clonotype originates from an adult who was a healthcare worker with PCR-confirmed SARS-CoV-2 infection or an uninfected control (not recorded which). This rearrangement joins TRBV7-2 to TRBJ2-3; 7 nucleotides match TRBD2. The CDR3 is CASSFISGTDTQYF. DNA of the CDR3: TGTGCCAGCAGCTTCATTAGCGGGACAGATACGCAGTATTTT.